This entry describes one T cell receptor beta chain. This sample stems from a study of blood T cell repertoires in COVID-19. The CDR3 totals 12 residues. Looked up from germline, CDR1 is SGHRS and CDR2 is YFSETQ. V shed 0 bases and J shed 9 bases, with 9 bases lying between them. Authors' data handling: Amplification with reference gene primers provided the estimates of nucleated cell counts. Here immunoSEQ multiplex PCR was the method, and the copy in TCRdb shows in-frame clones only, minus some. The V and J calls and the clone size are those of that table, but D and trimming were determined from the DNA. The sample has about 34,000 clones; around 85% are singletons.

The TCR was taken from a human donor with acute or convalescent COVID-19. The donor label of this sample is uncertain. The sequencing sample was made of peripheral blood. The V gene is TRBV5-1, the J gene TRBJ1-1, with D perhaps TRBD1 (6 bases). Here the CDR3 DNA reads TGCGCCAGCAGCTTGGAGGGGGAAAAAGCTTTCTTT. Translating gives CASSLEGEKAFF.